This TCR beta chain is drawn from a study of T-cell memory formation after mild COVID-19. Study information: The TCR clusters were mostly specific to one donor.

This CDR3 is 15 amino acids long. From germline, CDR1 is SGHRS and CDR2 YFSETQ. J lost 2 bases, V lost 1 base, and 0 bases had no gene match. This clonotype occurred many times. TCRdb recomputed calls from the 5' RACE reads with MiXCR, one row per CDR3 protein. Among 250,000 to 350,000 distinct CDR3 sequences listed, roughly a fifth were seen once. This chain joins TRBV5-1 and TRBJ2-5, with 12 bases fitting TRBD2. Input material: PBMCs or a T cell subset sorted from them (not recorded which). The TCR comes from a man younger than 35 who had mild COVID-19 (a few samples of this study predate the infection). Cell type and time point are not known. The CDR3 DNA is TGCGCCAGCAGCTTGACTAGCGGGGGGCAAGAGACCCAGTACTTC. This gives the protein CASSLTSGGQETQYF. The full variable domain, rest sourced from reference TRBV5-1 and TRBJ2-5, is KAGVTQTPRYLIKTRGQQVTLSCSPISGHRSVSWYQQTPGQGLQFLFEYFSETQRNKGNFPGRFSGRQFSNSRSEMNVSTLELGDSALYLCASSLTSGGQETQYFGPGTRLLVL.